This record covers a single T cell receptor (beta chain). Its antigen is currently not known. Base qualities are not at hand, and no much larger clone is one base apart. The data were taken from a study of cytomegalovirus exposure and HLA in healthy donors (dated by TCRdb to 2016 to 2017). General notes on the study: According to an earlier analysis of 550 to 700 of the donors, roughly 180 million T cells yielded 120 million or so unique TCR beta sequences and 250 to 350 Gb of sequence data. An early release covering 550 to 700 HLA-typed donors comprised approximately 290 gigabases of sequencing data and around 86 million unique TCR sequences. Among the roughly 430 genotyped donors, around 79% belonged to the genetic ancestry cluster associated with self-reported Caucasian donors. The aim of the study was to test whether cataloging public T cell receptors could identify signatures of past pathogen exposure. The study profiled the T cell repertoires of about 640 subjects by immunosequencing and related them to cytomegalovirus serostatus. Along with the approximately 600-subject first cohort, a separate validation cohort of some 130 different subjects was used. To predict cytomegalovirus infection status, the study combined high-throughput TCR immunosequencing, statistical association of individual TCRs with disease status, and machine learning. To study patterns of TCR occurrence, a later analysis re-analyzed previously published TCR beta repertoires from 650 to 750 donors and added high-resolution HLA genotyping. In the later analysis, no new phenotypic data were used to find candidate immune exposures; instead, reliance was placed on TCR beta sequences and their occurrence across donors. An earlier analysis of fewer than 750 of the donors used high-throughput TCR beta sequencing to judge whether each TCR beta V gene segment behaved as functional or pseudogenic. Alongside the repertoire data, information on donor age, sex, ethnicity and CMV serostatus was compiled. In a later genetic analysis, genome-wide SNP genotypes for about 65% of the roughly 670 donors were used, and that subset was treated as a discovery cohort. All discovery cohort repertoires had been generated using a single sequencing platform. Both class I and class II loci were covered by HLA typing, at four-digit resolution. The number of donors typed differed by locus, with roughly 620-630 for A, B, C, DRB1 and DQB1, about 500 for DQA1, 600 to 610 for DPA1, and around 430 for DPB1. About 5 DR-DQ haplotypes were handled as single units for association and clustering, since linkage in the cohort was strong. Among 350 to 400 genotyped donors of the cohort, an average of approximately 230,000 unique TCR beta nucleotide sequences were sequenced per donor, around 18% of them non-productive. Points the paper makes about the study in general: Some IMGT-functional V segments, including TRBV6-2 and TRBV6-3, could not be told apart with the 87-base-pair reads, so those segments were excluded. In a later analysis, HLA-associated TCR beta chains showed more clonal expansion and lower generation probabilities than non-associated chains that were equally common. A further reported finding was that TCR beta sequences accurately predicted the HLA-A and HLA-B alleles for most subjects in the first cohort. In vitro tests confirmed that three of the cytomegalovirus-associated TCR beta chains recognize cytomegalovirus antigens. Only TCR beta chains were sequenced in this cohort, and the absence of alpha or paired-chain data limited detectable features. A later analysis reported that several top co-occurrence clusters appeared linked to parvovirus B19, influenza, CMV and Epstein-Barr virus. A later analysis found that most CMV-associated TCR beta chains appeared HLA-restricted, with HLA associations seemingly driven largely by CMV exposure. In the study, 150 to 200 TCR beta chains were listed as associated with cytomegalovirus. In a later analysis, TCR association rates were found to vary across HLA loci, with the most associated TCRs seen for DRB1 alleles and the fewest for HLA-C alleles. Across donors, most TCR sequences were observed very rarely, whereas some public TCRs were present in many individuals. A later genetic analysis reported fewer N-insertions in productive TCRs among donors in an Asian-associated ancestry cluster than the approximately 700-donor mean. V-gene and J-gene trimming of TCR beta chains was associated with a missense DCLRE1C variant in a later genetic analysis, and the association was replicated in an independent cohort. Correlated functional status among segregating V segments might be attributable to linkage disequilibrium, but an unknown experimental factor could not be ruled out. When HLA alleles, especially DR and DQ, strongly co-occurred, TCR associations were difficult to assign to individual alleles. The authors suggested that the approach could potentially be generalized to other disease states and immunological phenotypes. The classifier was reported to diagnose cytomegalovirus status with high specificity and sensitivity in both the original cohort and the validation cohort. The earlier analysis of approximately 560 of the donors excluded 15 to 20 rarely observed V segments, including chromosome 9 orphons, because counts were too low. Immune exposure information for the cohort was limited to CMV serostatus. The presence/absence analyses assumed that sequencing depth was roughly uniform across donors, and that assumption may not be true. A cluster of highly shared sequence variants was judged likely to be a technical artifact of the sequencing pipeline. Specific HLA alleles were associated with 16,951 TCR beta sequences at a false discovery rate of 0.05 in a later analysis. In an earlier analysis of 450 to 750 of the donors, most TCR beta V segments appeared in productive rearrangements about 87% or about 30% of the time, broadly matching IMGT annotations. Because HLA typing was missing for some donors at each locus, association tests included only the typed subset.

Library creation used the immunoSEQ multiplex PCR assay. For the multiplex PCR, a mixture combining 60 forward primers for TCR Vbeta segments and 13 reverse primers for TCR Jbeta segments was used. A multiplex PCR assay on genomic DNA amplified the CDR3 region of rearranged TCR beta genes. The amplified TCR beta libraries were sequenced on the Illumina HiSeq System as 87-base-pair reads. The paper's data handling went like this. A later analysis tallied around 87 million unique TCR beta chains across the 660 or so repertoires, and about 12 million of those chains were shared by two or more donors. Raw reads were error-corrected and collapsed into unique sequences by a nearest-neighbor algorithm in which closely related sequences were merged to remove PCR and sequencing errors. Alignment of CDR3 sequences to IMGT reference sequences was used to assign V, D and J gene segments. For a sequence to be retained, a match of at least six nucleotides to both a V gene segment and a J gene segment was required. Rearrangements were called productive when the CDR3 lacked stop codons and stayed in frame with V and J; all others were non-productive. CDR3 was defined by IMGT convention, running from the second conserved V-encoded cysteine to the conserved J-encoded phenylalanine. Sequences without an unambiguous match to a single V gene segment were excluded from the earlier analysis of 500 to 700 of the donors. In an earlier analysis of 587 of the donors, V segments were called functional above 56.7% productive rearrangements and were called segregating when the between-donor standard deviation exceeded 5%. A statistical classification framework was built for diagnosing cytomegalovirus status from the catalog of TCR beta chain sequences. V and J gene assignment, in a later analysis, came from comparing TCR nucleotide sequences with IMGT/GENE-DB human TR gene sequences. The TCRdist pipeline was used in a later analysis to assign CDR3 sequences and most-parsimonious VDJ recombination scenarios. In a later analysis, each TCR beta chain was defined by its CDR3 amino acid sequence together with its V-gene family, and reads without a unique V-gene family were excluded. A later analysis removed over 500 highly shared, low-generation-probability nucleotide sequences to deal with suspected cross-contamination and a sequencing artifact. A later analysis calculated a clonal expansion index for each public chain from normalized within-repertoire ranks of inferred template counts. Generation probabilities in a later analysis came from a VDJ recombination model fitted to out-of-frame rearrangements, and those results were checked against IGoR. In a later analysis, hypergeometric tests were used to score TCR-TCR, TCR-HLA and TCR-CMV co-occurrence, with a repertoire-size bias correction applied to TCR pairs. False discovery rates were estimated in a later analysis by permuting HLA or CMV assignments 20 times. In a later analysis, co-occurring TCRs were grouped using DBSCAN, and TCRdist sequence similarity was added for clustering within HLA-allele-positive subsets. For co-occurrence clustering, repertoires with fewer than 30,000 or more than 120,000 public chains were excluded, along with roughly 5 repertoires with anomalous nucleotide sharing. Entries here come from immuneACCESS through TCRdb and include only in-frame sequences with V and J called. Some clones fail to appear in such tables; in the studies checked, an unresolved V gene covers under half of the shortfall, and the cause of the remainder is unknown. Clone size and the V and J calls come from that table; the DNA yielded D and trimming. A total of 200,000 to 250,000 clones appear in this sample, under 70% of them only once. The ten largest clones take up 2.6% of the sample.

The cohort was made up of approximately 670 healthy bone marrow donors. All cohort members were sampled while nominally healthy, although unrecorded immune exposures were likely present. The donor tested CMV seropositive, placing the donor among the roughly 270 seropositive members of the cohort. A peripheral blood sample was provided by each donor, and peripheral blood mononuclear cells were used for TCR beta sequencing. Genomic DNA extraction from the blood cell samples was performed with the Qiagen DNeasy Blood Extraction Kit. From its cysteine to its phenylalanine, the CDR3 spans 15 amino acids. Only the CDR3 part of the read is kept: 45 bases, read in frame from the first base. Ends trimmed: V by 3 bases, J by 3 bases; bases unmatched to a gene: 4. The germline V gene supplies CDR1 SGHTA and CDR2 FQGNSA.

Material: PBMCs. This TCR was recovered from a middle-aged man in good health and CMV-seropositive. This chain is built from TRBV7-2 and TRBJ2-2, with 7 junctional bases fitting TRBD2. The CDR3 loop reads CASSFLAGDTGELFF. The DNA is as follows: TGTGCCAGCAGCTTTCTGGCGGGGGACACCGGGGAGCTGTTTTTT.